The rows below give T cell receptor beta chains drawn from one sample of a study of cytomegalovirus exposure and HLA in healthy donors. This table comes from immunoSEQ multiplex PCR, and its TCRdb copy is limited to in-frame clones, with some not included. The repertoire consists of 65,000 to 95,000 clones, with approximately 95% occurring once and the leading ten covering less than 4%. Sequenced material: PBMCs. The receptors stem from a man younger than 30 in good health and CMV-seronegative. Each CDR3 is given with its conserved first and last residue. The order of the fields is J gene, V gene, CDR3 protein.

J: TRBJ2-7
V: TRBV27
CDR3: CASSLSGAYEQYF

J: TRBJ1-2
V: TRBV7-9
CDR3: CACQPDSYVGYTF

J: TRBJ2-2
V: TRBV4-3
CDR3: CASSPERLIGANTGELFF

J: TRBJ1-1
V: TRBV6-1
CDR3: CASSAGGMNTEAFF

J: TRBJ2-7
V: TRBV2
CDR3: CASSEFLGAGSYEQYF

J: TRBJ1-2
V: TRBV28
CDR3: CASSLGSGYGYTF

J: TRBJ2-7
V: TRBV5-1
CDR3: CASSSTGAYEQYF

J: TRBJ1-2
V: TRBV7-2
CDR3: CASSPYRDSSIAGYTF

J: TRBJ2-7
V: TRBV18
CDR3: CASSPLWGQERYEQYF

J: TRBJ2-7
V: TRBV5-1
CDR3: CASSPSTGAYEQYF

J: TRBJ1-2
V: TRBV7-2
CDR3: CASSLVVSSYGYTF

J: TRBJ2-5
V: TRBV5-1
CDR3: CASSGGLAGGYQETQYF

J: TRBJ2-7
V: TRBV5-1
CDR3: CASSPRQRQNLYEQYF

J: TRBJ2-7
V: TRBV18
CDR3: CASSTTGTGGHEQYF

J: TRBJ2-3
V: TRBV4-1
CDR3: CASSLWTSGTDTQYF

J: TRBJ1-3
V: TRBV18
CDR3: CASSPLQGNIYF

J: TRBJ2-7
V: TRBV25-1
CDR3: CASSLTGGAEQYF

J: TRBJ2-3
V: TRBV14
CDR3: CASSQGWDRVNTDTQYF

J: TRBJ2-7
V: TRBV11-2
CDR3: CASSPGQGAYEQYF

J: TRBJ1-1
V: TRBV27
CDR3: CASSTTGTEAFF

J: TRBJ2-3
V: TRBV2
CDR3: CASSFEARSMTSSDTQYF

J: TRBJ1-1
V: TRBV7-8
CDR3: CASSARATGMNTEAFF

J: TRBJ2-5
V: TRBV18
CDR3: CASSLSPEDRLQETQYF

J: TRBJ1-1
V: TRBV27
CDR3: CASSLGGVLHAFF

J: TRBJ2-5
V: TRBV7-9
CDR3: CASSLRDRGSETQYF

J: TRBJ2-1
V: TRBV6-1
CDR3: CASSEGQDYNEQFF

J: TRBJ1-1
V: TRBV28
CDR3: CASSFVGGLAVNTEAFF

J: TRBJ2-2
V: TRBV5-1
CDR3: CASSLSAGDTGELFF

J: TRBJ1-2
V: TRBV11-2
CDR3: CASSLAGYGYTF

J: TRBJ1-1
V: TRBV7-2
CDR3: CASSLGQQHTEAFF

J: TRBJ1-5
V: TRBV6-5
CDR3: CASGLLHQPQHF

J: TRBJ2-7
V: TRBV2
CDR3: CASSAQGYEQYF

J: TRBJ1-2
V: TRBV6-1
CDR3: CASSAQGPYGYTF

J: TRBJ2-1
V: TRBV5-1
CDR3: CASSLEIRTDNEQFF

J: TRBJ2-2
V: TRBV9
CDR3: CASSVGHTLNTGELFF

J: TRBJ2-3
V: TRBV27
CDR3: CASSQTRSTDTQYF

J: TRBJ1-2
V: TRBV4-1
CDR3: CASSPPLGQGFEGYTF

J: TRBJ1-5
V: TRBV27
CDR3: CASRGTGNQPQHF

J: TRBJ2-7
V: TRBV11-2
CDR3: CASSLGRTRPYEQYF

J: TRBJ1-2
V: TRBV19
CDR3: CASSMRTTDGYTF

J: TRBJ1-1
V: TRBV6-5
CDR3: CASTRGSGGEAFF

J: TRBJ1-5
V: TRBV7-9
CDR3: CASRPTGADQPQHF

J: TRBJ2-3
V: TRBV4-3
CDR3: CASSQDLGGDTQYF

J: TRBJ1-1
V: TRBV28
CDR3: CASSWTVGEAFF

J: TRBJ2-3
V: TRBV6-6
CDR3: CASSYSTGGADTQYF

J: TRBJ2-7
V: TRBV7-2
CDR3: CASSIHDGSAYEQYF

J: TRBJ2-5
V: TRBV18
CDR3: CASSPRPGATQETQYF

J: TRBJ2-5
V: TRBV18
CDR3: CASSPRTSGGETQYF